This T cell receptor beta chain was identified in a study of persistence of HIV-infected CD4 T cells. Findings and limits, study-wide: CMV- and Gag-responding cells had lower TCRbeta richness than CD3/CD28-responding cells.

Cells were stimulated with CMV-infected fibroblast lysates at roughly 9.1 ug/mL. CD40L-negative CD69-negative CD45RO-high memory CD4+ T cells were sorted as populations depleted of antigen-responding cells. The libraries were made with immunoSEQ version 4 in survey mode. TCRdb's table, derived via immunoSEQ multiplex PCR, lists solely in-frame clones and lacks some. The sample gives 48,000 or so clones, more than 70% of which show up once; around 3% is in the top ten. As for this clone: No antigen is known for it.

The receptor was derived from an adult man with HIV who was CMV-seropositive. This material consisted of CD4+ T cells sorted from PBMCs after approximately 18-hour stimulation, taken from a patient who received antiretroviral therapy.

The CDR3 sequence is CASSNHILDQPQHF. CDR3 sequence (DNA): TGTGCCAGCTCAAACCACATCCTTGATCAGCCCCAGCATTTT. The V call is TRBV18, the J call TRBJ1-5; D remains ambiguous. The CDR3 is 14 amino acids. Trimming took off 5 bases at V and 5 bases at J, with 13 bases between the two ends. The V gene's germline CDR1 is KGHSH and CDR2 LQKENI.